The 25 T cell receptor beta chains below come from one sample, sequenced in a study of metastatic and nonmetastatic thyroid tumors. MiXCR was used by TCRdb to re-call the PCR reads. The data hold almost 9,500 clones, with approximately 28% observed a single time. Thyroid surgery was preceded by no treatment in any patient. The sample taken for sequencing was tumor tissue. These receptors all stem from a female donor with papillary thyroid cancer or a benign thyroid nodule (not recorded which). Some clones in this sample may be carry-over from other donors' samples.

The V gene is TRBV5-8, the J gene TRBJ1-2; D is unclear. The V end lost 2 bases, the J end lost 4 bases, and 6 bases lay between the germline ends. Germline assignment: CDR1 SGHTS and CDR2 YDEGEE. CDR3 length: 12 amino acids. The CDR3 loop reads CASSFRSYGYTF. DNA for the CDR3: TGTGCCAGCAGCTTCCGGAGCTATGGCTACACCTTC.

V gene TRBV3-1 combines with J gene TRBJ2-1, with D perhaps matching TRBD2 (6 bases). From germline, CDR1 is LGHDT and CDR2 YNNKEL (reference sequence). The V gene lost 6 bases and the J gene lost 0 bases, with 12 bases spanning the gap. CDR3 length: 15 residues. The CDR3, as DNA: TGTGCCAGCAGGTCTAGCGTGAGCTCCTACAATGAGCAGTTCTTC. As protein: CASRSSVSSYNEQFF.

The genes are TRBV6-1 and TRBJ2-1; 12 bases fit TRBD2. The J segment lost 3 bases and the V segment lost 5 bases, leaving 2 bases of the junction unmatched. CDR1 and CDR2 from the germline V gene are MNHNS and SASEGT. CDR3 length: 15 residues. The CDR3: CASSPTSGGYNEQFF. Here the CDR3 DNA reads TGTGCCAGCAGTCCGACTAGCGGGGGCTACAATGAGCAGTTCTTC.

By sample fraction, this clone is medium-sized. V usage is TRBV12-3 or TRBV12-4 and J usage is TRBJ1-1; 8 nucleotides align to TRBD1. The CDR3 is 14 amino acids. Trimming removed 7 bases from V and 3 bases from J; junction bases left unmatched: 7. CDR3 nucleotide sequence: TGTGCCAGCACTTGGACAGGGTGGGACACTGAAGCTTTCTTT. Translated, it gives CASTWTGWDTEAFF.

This clone is medium-sized (0.01 to 0.1%) within its sample. V gene TRBV19 combines with J gene TRBJ1-2, with D tentatively TRBD1 (6 bases). The CDR3 has 15 residues. Germline values: CDR1 LNHDA, CDR2 SQIVND (reference sequence). V was shortened by 5 bases and J by 2 bases, with 15 bases between the two germline ends. The DNA of the CDR3 is TGTGCCAGTAGTGGCCGGGACACGAGGAACTATGGCTACACCTTC. Amino acid sequence: CASSGRDTRNYGYTF. Full variable domain (remainder filled in from reference TRBV19 and TRBJ1-2): DGGITQSPKYLFRKEGQNVTLSCEQNLNHDAMYWYRQDPGQGLRLIYYSQIVNDFQKGDIAEGYSVSREKKESFPLTVTSAQKNPTAFYLCASSGRDTRNYGYTFGSGTRLTVV.

In its sample, this clone was seen many times. This CDR3 reads CASSLGVLGTQYF. Written as DNA, the CDR3 is TGTGCCAGCAGCTTAGGGGTCCTAGGGACCCAGTACTTC. The rearrangement uses TRBV11-3 and TRBJ2-5; D call uncertain. This CDR3 has 13 amino acids. The V and J ends lost 1 base and 7 bases respectively, with 10 bases between them. Germline CDR1 reads SGHNT; CDR2 reads YENEEA.

The chain is built from TRBV20-1 and TRBJ2-7, with 8 bases fitting TRBD2. Germline trimming cut 4 bases from V and 2 bases from J; bases unmatched to any gene: 7. The CDR3 loop spans 14 amino acids. Germline CDR1 and CDR2: DFQATT and SNEGSKA (reference sequence). CDR3 loop: CSAKPAGATYEQYF. The CDR3 nucleotides are TGCAGTGCTAAACCAGCGGGAGCAACCTACGAGCAGTACTTC.

By sample share, this clone is medium-sized. This chain links TRBV4-2 with TRBJ2-5, with 7 bases identical to TRBD1. The CDR3 has 15 amino acids. The germline V gene has CDR1 LGHNA and CDR2 YNFKEQ. The V gene end was trimmed by 4 bases and the J gene end by 1 base; junction bases not matched to a gene: 6. CDR3 sequence reads: CASSRHRDSQETQYF. CDR3 bases: TGTGCCAGCAGCCGCCACAGGGACAGCCAAGAGACCCAGTACTTC.

This clone was found a few times. A much larger clone lies a single base off, so this may be a read error. This sequence joins TRBV20-1 and TRBJ1-1, with unresolved D. CDR1 and CDR2 from the germline V gene are DFQATT and SNEGSKA (reference sequence). The CDR3 contains 13 residues. The CDR3 nucleotides read TGCGGTGAGAGCGGCACATTTAACACTGAAGCTTTCTTT. Translated, it gives CGESGTFNTEAFF.

This clone showed up many times. A much larger clonotype is one base distant, so this may be a read error. The same CDR3 is also encoded by other DNA sequences in this sample. In nucleotides, the CDR3 is TGTGCCAGCAGCCAGGATGCGGGAGACCCCTACAATGAGCAGTTCTTC. Translation gives CASSQDAGDPYNEQFF. The chain joins TRBV4-2 to TRBJ2-1; 7 bases are shared with TRBD2. Germline assignment: CDR1 LGHNA and CDR2 YNFKEQ. Unmatched junction bases numbered 7, after V lost 3 bases and J lost 2 bases. This CDR3 contains 16 residues.

The J gene is TRBJ1-5, the V gene TRBV28, with 9 bases matching TRBD1. Unmatched junction bases numbered 6, after V lost 6 bases and J lost 6 bases. The CDR3 contains 14 residues. Germline CDR1 reads MDHEN; CDR2 reads SYDVKM. The CDR3 DNA reads as TGTGCCAGCAGAAGGGACAGGGTCGGTCAGCCCCAGCATTTT. It yields the protein CASRRDRVGQPQHF.

This chain connects TRBV6-2 or TRBV6-3 to TRBJ1-1; D is possibly TRBD1 (6 bases). CDR1 and CDR2 from the germline V gene are MNHEY and SVGEGT. Trimming pared 7 bases from V and 1 base from J, leaving 13 bases between. The CDR3 totals 14 residues. CDR3 loop: CASTPGHRNTEAFF. In DNA, the CDR3 is TGTGCCAGCACCCCGGGACACAGGAACACTGAAGCTTTCTTT.

Regarding this clone: At one of its ends the junction is not consistent with the germline gene, which may arise from a read error. The rearrangement joins TRBV11-2 to TRBJ2-5; 8 bases map to TRBD1. Germline values: CDR1 SGHAT, CDR2 FQNNGV. The CDR3 spans 13 residues. CDR3 sequence: CASISGGFETQYF. The CDR3 DNA reads as TGTGCCAGCATCTCAGGGGGCTTTGAGACCCAGTACTTT.

The chain couples TRBV7-9 to TRBJ1-2, with TRBD1 as a possible D gene (6 bases). This CDR3 has 12 residues. The germline CDR1 and CDR2 sequences are SEHNR and FQNEAQ (reference sequence). With 5 bases removed from V and 9 bases from J, the gap between germline ends came to 13 bases. CDR3 sequence: CASSPQGYCYTF. The CDR3 region has the DNA TGTGCCAGCAGCCCGCAGGGGTATTGCTACACCTTC.

The chain is built from TRBV18 and TRBJ2-7; perhaps TRBD2 as D (6 bases). V was trimmed by 1 base and J by 5 bases, leaving 6 bases between them. Germline lookup yields CDR1 KGHSH and CDR2 LQKENI. The length of the CDR3 is 12 residues. The CDR3, as DNA: TGTGCCAGCTCACCACGGAGGGACGAGCAGTACTTC. Translation: CASSPRRDEQYF.

By share, this clone counts as medium-sized (0.01 to 0.1%). The CDR3 DNA follows: TGCAGTGCTAGACTAGCGGGAGGGTCATACGAGCAGTACTTC. Its protein product is CSARLAGGSYEQYF. The chain carries TRBV20-1 and TRBJ2-7; 12 bases are shared with TRBD2. Germline values: CDR1 DFQATT, CDR2 SNEGSKA (reference sequence). This CDR3 is 14 amino acids long. V lost 2 bases to trimming and J lost 4 bases; unmatched junction nucleotides: 3.

Ten or more counts support this clone. CDR3 DNA: TGCAGCGTTGAAACAGGGGTAGGGGAAAAACTGTTTTTT. As protein: CSVETGVGEKLFF. The chain carries TRBV29-1 and TRBJ1-4; 7 nucleotides agree with TRBD1. The CDR3 is made up of 13 amino acids. CDR1 SQVTM and CDR2 ANQGSEA come from the germline V gene. V lost 2 bases and J lost 8; bases outside the gene matches: 5. The full variable domain, completed using reference TRBV29-1 and TRBJ1-4, is SAVISQKPSRDICQRGTSLTIQCQVDSQVTMMFWYRQQPGQSLTLIATANQGSEATYESGFVIDKFPISRPNLTFSTLTVSNMSPEDSSIYLCSVETGVGEKLFFGSGTQLSVL.

This clone showed up just a few times. Since a much larger clone is just one base distant, this may be a read error. The chain joins TRBV12-3 or TRBV12-4 to TRBJ2-1; D might be TRBD1 or TRBD2, each matching 5 bases. Deletions cut 5 bases from V and 12 bases from J, with 14 bases between. CDR3 length: 12 residues. The CDR3 protein is CASSLTTGTQFF. The CDR3 nucleotides are TGTGCCAGCAGTCTAACCACGGGGACGCAGTTCTTC.

There are a few counts of this clone. The chain carries TRBV6-5 and TRBJ1-1; unclear D gene. The V and J ends lost 2 bases and 6 bases respectively, with 10 bases between them. The CDR3 consists of 13 residues. The germline CDR1 and CDR2 sequences are MNHEY and SVGAGI. The CDR3 reads CASSYRGFSEAFF. CDR3 DNA sequence: TGTGCCAGCAGTTACCGAGGGTTTTCTGAAGCTTTCTTT.

The rearrangement joins TRBV30 to TRBJ1-6; TRBD1 agrees at 10 bases. From germline, CDR1 is GTSNPN and CDR2 SVGIG (reference sequence). The CDR3 length is 15 residues. J gave up 8 bases and V 1 base, and 5 bases lay outside the gene matches. The CDR3 region is CAWSGGTGAYSPLHF. The CDR3 DNA reads TGTGCCTGGAGTGGTGGGACAGGGGCATATTCACCCCTCCACTTT.

In its sample, this clone was seen many times. This rearrangement joins TRBV9 to TRBJ2-1, with a tentative D call TRBD2 (5 bases). CDR3 length: 14 amino acids. CDR1 and CDR2 from the germline V gene are SGDLS and YYNGEE. Trimming removed 4 bases at V and 12 bases at J, with 20 bases between. CDR3 sequence reads: CASSPRSRPSGQFF. DNA of the CDR3: TGTGCCAGCAGCCCACGAAGCAGACCGAGCGGGCAGTTCTTC.

This clone was seen more than once but under ten times. This sequence joins TRBV2 and TRBJ2-7; 10 bases agree with TRBD2. After removal of 6 bases from V and 2 bases from J, the junction contained 1 base not matched to a gene. The CDR3 is 13 residues long. The germline CDR1 and CDR2 sequences are SNHLY and FYNNEI. The CDR3 DNA reads TGTGCCAGCAGGCTAGCGGGAGCCTACGAGCAGTACTTC. Protein sequence: CASRLAGAYEQYF.

The V gene is TRBV5-1, the J gene TRBJ2-7; 10 bases fit TRBD2. There are 17 residues in the CDR3. J gave up 0 bases and V 1 base, and 7 bases lay outside the gene matches. Per the germline V gene, CDR1 is SGHRS and CDR2 is YFSETQ. Here the CDR3 reads CASSLWASGSSSYEQYF. The CDR3 DNA reads as TGCGCCAGCAGCTTGTGGGCTAGCGGGAGTAGCTCCTACGAGCAGTACTTC.

The chain couples TRBV25-1 to TRBJ2-3; possible D gene TRBD2, 5 bases. Germline V gives CDR1 MGHDK, CDR2 SYGVNS. CDR3 length equals 20 residues. Trimming removed 7 bases at V and 8 bases at J, with 37 bases between. The CDR3 DNA sequence: TGTGCCAGCACCGCGTTCCTCAACAACTATGGAGGCACTCCGACCGGTACGCAGTATTTT. This sequence encodes CASTAFLNNYGGTPTGTQYF.

This clone was recorded at least ten times. The chain combines TRBV2 with TRBJ1-1; D gene uncertain. V lost 1 base and J 3 bases, leaving 9 bases between the germline ends. CDR1 is SNHLY, CDR2 FYNNEI, per germline. The CDR3 is 14 residues long. The CDR3 here is CASSEDDTYTEAFF. CDR3 nucleotide sequence: TGTGCCAGCAGTGAAGATGACACCTACACTGAAGCTTTCTTT.